The clone carrying this T cell receptor (beta chain) has only one observation. TCRdb passed the 5' RACE reads through MiXCR, listing each CDR3 protein once. The data contain some 59,000 distinct CDR3 sequences, about 9.4% of them singletons. The data were taken from a study of early T cells in non-severe SARS-CoV-2 infection. The junction had 9 bases not matched to a gene; V was cut back by 2 bases and J by 6 bases. The CDR3 is 16 amino acids. Per the germline V gene, CDR1 is SNHLY and CDR2 is FYNNEI. Input material: whole blood. The chain has TRBV2 and TRBJ2-1; 8 nucleotides match TRBD2. The sequence came from an adult who was a healthcare worker with PCR-confirmed SARS-CoV-2 infection or an uninfected control (not recorded which). The CDR3 is CASSESRVGRVNEQFF. The DNA of the CDR3 is TGTGCCAGCAGTGAAAGTCGTGTCGGGAGGGTCAATGAGCAGTTCTTC. Looking up the rest from reference TRBV2 and TRBJ2-1 gives the full variable domain: EPEVTQTPSHQVTQMGQEVILRCVPISNHLYFYWYRQILGQKVEFLVSFYNNEISEKSEIFDDQFSVERPDGSNFTLKIRSTKLEDSAMYFCASSESRVGRVNEQFFGPGTRLTVL.